These 27 T cell receptor beta chains were all obtained from the same sample, sequenced in a study of T cell responses to AZD1222 COVID-19 vaccine. Data came from immunoSEQ multiplex PCR; TCRdb stores just in-frame clones and leaves some out. The top ten hold about 5.4% of the sample, which has some 150,000 clones, around 90% seen once. The sequences come from peripheral blood, collected 28 days after the second dose of the MenACWY control vaccine. The receptors were sampled from an adult who received the MenACWY meningococcal vaccine as a control.

This clone was counted a single time. The gene calls are TRBV7-2 and TRBJ2-5; maybe TRBD2 (7 bases). V shed 1 base and J shed 4 bases, with 13 bases lying between them. CDR1 and CDR2 (germline): SGHTA, FQGNSA. This CDR3 region has 15 residues. CDR3 nucleotide sequence: TGTGCCAGCAGCTTAGTTAGAGGGGGGGGAGAGACCCAGTACTTC. Translated: CASSLVRGGGETQYF.

The V gene is TRBV12-3 or TRBV12-4, the J gene TRBJ2-1; no reliable D call. V was cut by 5 bases and J by 7 bases, with 9 bases left in between. CDR3 length: 12 amino acids. The CDR3 region has the DNA TGTGCCAGCAGTGCCCCTTTGAATGAGCAGTTCTTC. Protein sequence: CASSAPLNEQFF.

The chain links TRBV5-6 to TRBJ1-3; 9 bases align to TRBD1. CDR3 length: 17 amino acids. CDR1 and CDR2 (germline): SGHDT, YYEEEE. V gave up 1 base and J gave up 2 bases; unmatched junction bases: 7. CDR3 residues: CASSLYGTGRAGNTIYF. The CDR3 nucleotides read TGTGCCAGCAGCTTGTATGGGACAGGGCGAGCTGGAAACACCATATATTTT. Full variable domain (outside the CDR3, taken from reference TRBV5-6 and TRBJ1-3): DAGVTQSPTHLIKTRGQQVTLRCSPKSGHDTVSWYQQALGQGPQFIFQYYEEEERQRGNFPDRFSGHQFPNYSSELNVNALLLGDSALYLCASSLYGTGRAGNTIYFGEGSWLTVV.

V is TRBV23-1 and J is TRBJ2-1; D gene ambiguous. TRBV23-1 is marked as an open reading frame, function uncertain. The CDR3 contains 14 residues. The ends were cut back, 2 bases at V and 9 bases at J, with 14 bases in the middle. The CDR3 sequence is CASSQETPLGEQFF. CDR3 nucleotide sequence: TGCGCCAGCAGTCAAGAAACACCCTTGGGTGAGCAGTTCTTC.

This chain uses TRBV27 with TRBJ1-4, with D possibly TRBD1 on 6 matching bases. The length of the CDR3 is 15 residues. CDR1 and CDR2 from the germline V gene are MNHEY and SMNVEV (reference sequence). V was shortened by 4 bases and J by 1 base, with 10 bases between the two germline ends. The CDR3 is CASSSPTGTNEKLFF. The DNA of the CDR3 is TGTGCCAGCAGTTCCCCGACAGGAACTAATGAAAAACTGTTTTTT.

The chain links TRBV27 to TRBJ1-1; the match to TRBD1 covers 8 bases. Germline V lookup: CDR1 MNHEY, CDR2 SMNVEV (reference sequence). J lost 3 bases, V lost 6 bases, and 6 bases had no gene match. There are 14 residues in the CDR3. The chain's CDR3 is CASSPQGAYTEAFF. CDR3 nucleotide sequence: TGTGCCAGCAGCCCTCAGGGGGCGTACACTGAAGCTTTCTTT.

The chain recombines TRBV4-3 with TRBJ2-1; tentatively, D is TRBD1 (5 bases). The CDR3 extends over 14 amino acids. CDR1 LGHNA and CDR2 YSLEER come from the germline V gene. V lost 1 base to trimming and J lost 4 bases, with 8 bases between them. The DNA of the CDR3 is TGCGCCAGCAGCCAAGCGGCAGGGTACAATGAGCAGTTCTTC. Its translation: CASSQAAGYNEQFF.

The chain carries TRBV27 and TRBJ1-5; possible D gene TRBD1, 5 bases. This CDR3 spans 15 amino acids. The V gene's germline CDR1 is MNHEY and CDR2 SMNVEV (reference sequence). With 5 bases removed from V and 1 base from J, the gap between germline ends came to 12 bases. The CDR3 sequence: CASSQEWGSNQPQHF. CDR3 DNA sequence: TGTGCCAGCAGTCAAGAATGGGGGAGCAATCAGCCCCAGCATTTT.

As concerns this clone: Distinct nucleotide sequences in the sample also encode this CDR3. The chain joins TRBV18 to TRBJ2-1; no firm D call. The CDR3 is 12 amino acids. V was clipped by 2 bases and J by 7 bases, with 6 bases between them. Germline lookup yields CDR1 KGHSH and CDR2 LQKENI. For the CDR3, the DNA is TGTGCCAGCTCACCAGGAAGTAATGAGCAGTTCTTC. Translated, it gives CASSPGSNEQFF.

The chain couples TRBV5-8 to TRBJ1-1, with D uncertain. Germline CDR1 SGHTS, CDR2 YDEGEE. The CDR3 sequence is 13 residues long. Trimming took off 3 bases at V and 4 bases at J, with 10 bases between the two ends. This chain's CDR3 is CASSSIGFTEAFF. CDR3 coding DNA: TGTGCCAGCAGCTCTATAGGGTTCACTGAAGCTTTCTTT.

The chain recombines TRBV19 with TRBJ1-6; D is unclear. From germline, CDR1 is LNHDA and CDR2 SQIVND (reference sequence). The CDR3 has 14 residues. Between the trimmed V and J ends, which lost 3 bases and 9 bases, there was a span of 12 bases. The CDR3 protein is CASSIGGEGSPLHF. CDR3 DNA: TGTGCCAGTAGTATCGGCGGAGAGGGTTCACCCCTCCACTTT.

The chain is built from TRBV14 and TRBJ2-1; 10 nucleotides align to TRBD2. The CDR3 is 17 amino acids. Germline CDR1 reads SGHDN; CDR2 reads FVKESK. V was clipped by 2 bases and J by 10 bases; unmatched bases: 14. Written as DNA, the CDR3 is TGTGCCAGCAGCCAACCTACTAGCGGGACCCTCATAGCCGAGCAGTTCTTC. Protein: CASSQPTSGTLIAEQFF. The complete variable domain, with remaining parts taken from reference TRBV14 and TRBJ2-1, reads EAGVTQFPSHSVIEKGQTVTLRCDPISGHDNLYWYRRVMGKEIKFLLHFVKESKQDESGMPNNRFLAERTGGTYSTLKVQPAELEDSGVYFCASSQPTSGTLIAEQFFGPGTRLTVL.

This clone was seen just once. The chain combines TRBV3-1 (or the pseudogene TRBV3-2) with TRBJ1-5; 10 bases fit TRBD1. The V and J ends lost 2 bases and 7 bases, in that order; junction bases with no gene match: 8. The CDR3 contains 16 residues. Germline-derived CDR1 and CDR2 are LGHDT and YNNKEL (reference sequence). The CDR3 here is CASSQLRTGGCQPQHF. In nucleotides, the CDR3 is TGTGCCAGCAGCCAACTCCGGACAGGGGGTTGCCAGCCCCAGCATTTT.

The rearrangement uses TRBV5-1 and TRBJ2-1; 7 nucleotides align to TRBD2. Germline CDR1 is SGHRS and CDR2 is YFSETQ. The ends lost 0 bases at V and 2 bases at J; junction bases unmatched: 8. This CDR3 has 17 residues. Here the CDR3 reads CASSLADGGGTYNEQFF. CDR3 nucleotides: TGCGCCAGCAGCTTGGCTGATGGGGGGGGAACCTACAATGAGCAGTTCTTC. The full variable domain, in which reference TRBV5-1 and TRBJ2-1 provide the parts outside the CDR3, is KAGVTQTPRYLIKTRGQQVTLSCSPISGHRSVSWYQQTPGQGLQFLFEYFSETQRNKGNFPGRFSGRQFSNSRSEMNVSTLELGDSALYLCASSLADGGGTYNEQFFGPGTRLTVL.

The chain has TRBV27 and TRBJ1-1; D gene unclear. CDR3 length equals 13 residues. V gave up 5 bases and J gave up 0 bases, with 7 bases separating them. The germline V gene has CDR1 MNHEY and CDR2 SMNVEV (reference sequence). This chain's CDR3 is CASSINVNTEAFF. DNA for the CDR3: TGTGCCAGCAGTATCAATGTGAACACTGAAGCTTTCTTT.

The gene calls are TRBV5-6 and TRBJ1-5; 7 bases align to TRBD1. In germline, CDR1 is SGHDT, CDR2 YYEEEE. The CDR3 consists of 14 residues. The V gene end was trimmed by 0 bases and the J gene end by 6 bases; junction bases not matched to a gene: 3. Here the CDR3 DNA reads TGTGCCAGCAGCTTGGTAGGGGGCGGTCAGCCCCAGCATTTT. Protein: CASSLVGGGQPQHF.

The chain is built from TRBV24-1 and TRBJ2-1; no reliable D call. The germline V gene has CDR1 KGHDR and CDR2 SFDVKD. This CDR3 contains 14 residues. The V gene lost 5 bases and the J gene lost 0 bases, with 7 bases spanning the gap. CDR3 in DNA: TGTGCCACCAGTGGATCCGTCTCCTACAATGAGCAGTTCTTC. Its translation is CATSGSVSYNEQFF.

The genes are TRBV5-6 and TRBJ1-1; D uncertain. The V end was cut by 2 bases, the J end by 7 bases, with 9 bases between. Germline loops: CDR1 SGHDT, CDR2 YYEEEE. The CDR3 has 12 amino acids. CDR3 nucleotide sequence: TGTGCCAGCAGCTTTGGGCGCAGTGAAGCTTTCTTT. This translates into CASSFGRSEAFF.

This chain joins TRBV4-3 and TRBJ1-1, with 10 nucleotides matching TRBD1. This CDR3 is 13 amino acids long. CDR1 and CDR2 (germline): LGHNA, YSLEER. The V segment lost 3 bases and the J segment 9 bases; nucleotides outside the gene matches: 4. CDR3 nucleotide sequence: TGCGCCAGCAGCCACGCTGACAGGGGGCAAGCTTTCTTT. Amino acids: CASSHADRGQAFF.

This clone was picked up one time. The chain uses TRBV7-8 and TRBJ2-1; 10 bases align to TRBD2. The CDR3 loop spans 12 amino acids. CDR1 SGHVS and CDR2 FQNEAQ come from the germline V gene. The J segment lost 15 bases and the V segment lost 5 bases, leaving 7 bases of the junction unmatched. The CDR3 protein is CASSPGLARPFF. CDR3 nucleotide sequence: TGTGCCAGCAGCCCGGGACTAGCGAGGCCGTTCTTC.

As regards this clone: Because the CDR3's place on the DNA is in doubt, the DNA is left out and the CDR3 is given as listed by TCRdb. This sequence joins TRBV30 and TRBJ2-7; the DNA was not used to check the table's D call, TRBD1. CDR1 is GTSNPN and CDR2 is SVGIG in the germline V gene (reference sequence). Ends included, the CDR3 has 11 residues. The CDR3 here is CAWGLGTNRYF.

The rearrangement joins TRBV5-1 to TRBJ2-1, with TRBD1 matching 12 bases. There are 15 residues in the CDR3. The germline gives CDR1 SGHRS, CDR2 YFSETQ. V lost 3 bases, J lost 8 bases, and 6 bases stayed unmatched. The CDR3: CASSWGQGALDEQFF. The CDR3 DNA reads TGCGCCAGCAGCTGGGGACAGGGGGCTCTCGATGAGCAGTTCTTC.

V gene TRBV7-8 combines with J gene TRBJ2-3, with 13 bases that match TRBD2. This CDR3 is built from 18 residues. CDR1 and CDR2 (germline): SGHVS, FQNEAQ. V lost 1 base and J lost 7; bases outside the gene matches: 11. The CDR3 region is CASSLGGRTSGRANTQYF. DNA of the CDR3: TGTGCCAGCAGCTTAGGGGGGAGAACTAGCGGGAGGGCGAATACGCAGTATTTT.

The chain combines TRBV29-1 with TRBJ2-7, with D hard to call. The V end was cut by 7 bases, the J end by 1 base, with 11 bases between. Germline loops: CDR1 SQVTM, CDR2 ANQGSEA. The CDR3 is 12 residues long. DNA of the CDR3: TGCAGCGCGACCGGCAGTTCCTACGAGCAGTACTTC. Residues: CSATGSSYEQYF.

CDR3 protein: CASSPQTGSSYNSPLHF. The CDR3 nucleotides are TGTGCCAGCAGCCCCCAGACAGGAAGCTCCTATAATTCACCCCTCCACTTT. V gene TRBV5-6 combines with J gene TRBJ1-6; possibly TRBD1 for D (6 bases). Germline V gives CDR1 SGHDT, CDR2 YYEEEE. The CDR3 runs 17 residues. Trimming left V 4 bases short and J 0 bases short, with 14 bases between.

The rearrangement joins TRBV3-1 (or the pseudogene TRBV3-2) to TRBJ2-1, with TRBD1 matching 7 bases. V shed 5 bases, J shed 5 bases, and the junction held 6 bases outside the gene matches. Germline V gene data show CDR1 as LGHDT and CDR2 as YNNKEL (reference sequence). The CDR3 is 14 amino acids. The CDR3 spells CASSKIDRDNEQFF. CDR3 nucleotides: TGTGCCAGCAGCAAGATAGACAGGGACAATGAGCAGTTCTTC.

This clone has just one count. This chain links TRBV7-2 with TRBJ2-7, with 8 positions matching TRBD1. The germline gives CDR1 SGHTA, CDR2 FQGNSA. The CDR3 covers 16 residues. J was trimmed by 0 bases and V by 4 bases; bases with no gene match: 8. The DNA for the CDR3 is TGTGCCAGCAGCTACCAAGGGACAGGTTTCTCCTACGAGCAGTACTTC. Its protein product is CASSYQGTGFSYEQYF.